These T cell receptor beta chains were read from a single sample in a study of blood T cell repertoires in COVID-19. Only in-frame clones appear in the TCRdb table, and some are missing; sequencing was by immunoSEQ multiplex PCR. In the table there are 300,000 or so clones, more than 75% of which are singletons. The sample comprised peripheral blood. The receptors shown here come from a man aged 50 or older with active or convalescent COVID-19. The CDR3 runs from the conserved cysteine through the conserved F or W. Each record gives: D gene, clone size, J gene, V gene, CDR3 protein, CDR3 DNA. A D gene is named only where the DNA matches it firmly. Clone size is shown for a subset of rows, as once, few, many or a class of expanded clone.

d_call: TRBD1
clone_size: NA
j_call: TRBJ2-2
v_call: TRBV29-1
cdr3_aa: CSVIRGSTGELFF
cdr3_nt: TGCAGCGTTATCAGGGGGAGCACCGGGGAGCTGTTTTTT

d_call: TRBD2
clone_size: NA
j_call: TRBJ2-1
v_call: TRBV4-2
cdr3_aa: CVSSQIIGLAGGEQFF
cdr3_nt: TGTGTCAGCAGCCAAATAATCGGACTAGCGGGGGGAGAGCAGTTCTTC

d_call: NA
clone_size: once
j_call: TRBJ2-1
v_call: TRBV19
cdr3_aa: CASSPQQGAYNEQFF
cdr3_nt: TGTGCCAGTAGCCCCCAACAGGGAGCCTACAATGAGCAGTTCTTC

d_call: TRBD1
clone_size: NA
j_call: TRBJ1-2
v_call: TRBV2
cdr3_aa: CASSARPGGDGYTF
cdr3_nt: TGTGCCAGCAGCGCTCGCCCAGGGGGCGATGGCTACACCTTC

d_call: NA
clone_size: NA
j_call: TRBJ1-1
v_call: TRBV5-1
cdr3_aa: CASSLRGWETEAFF
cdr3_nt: TGCGCCAGCAGCTTGCGGGGGTGGGAAACTGAAGCTTTCTTT

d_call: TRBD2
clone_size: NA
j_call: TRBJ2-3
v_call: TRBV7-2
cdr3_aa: CASSRSGGPPDTQYF
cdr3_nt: TGTGCCAGCAGCCGCAGCGGGGGCCCCCCAGATACGCAGTATTTT

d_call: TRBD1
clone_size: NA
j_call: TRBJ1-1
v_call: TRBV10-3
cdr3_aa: CAIRAGTGGGDTEAFF
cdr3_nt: TGTGCCATCAGGGCCGGGACAGGGGGCGGCGACACTGAAGCTTTCTTT

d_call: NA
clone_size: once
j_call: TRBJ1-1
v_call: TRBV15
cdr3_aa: CATSRDPQGGAFF
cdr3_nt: TGTGCCACCAGCAGAGATCCTCAGGGTGGAGCTTTCTTT

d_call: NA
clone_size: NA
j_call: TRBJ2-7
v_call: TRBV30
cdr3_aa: CAWSVGQFYEQYF
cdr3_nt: TGTGCCTGGAGTGTCGGACAATTCTACGAGCAGTACTTC

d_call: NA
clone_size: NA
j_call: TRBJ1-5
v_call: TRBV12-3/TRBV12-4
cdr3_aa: CASSLTSDQPQHF
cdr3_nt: TGTGCCAGCAGTTTAACTTCGGATCAGCCCCAGCATTTT

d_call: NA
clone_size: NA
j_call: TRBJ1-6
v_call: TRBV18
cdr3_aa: CASSARGHPSEGSPLHF
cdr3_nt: TGTGCCAGCTCAGCAAGGGGACATCCTAGTGAGGGTTCACCCCTCCACTTT

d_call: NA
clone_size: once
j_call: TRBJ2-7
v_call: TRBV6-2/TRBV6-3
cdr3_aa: CASSYGAGSTYEQYF
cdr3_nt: TGTGCCAGCAGTTACGGGGCGGGGTCCACCTACGAGCAGTACTTC

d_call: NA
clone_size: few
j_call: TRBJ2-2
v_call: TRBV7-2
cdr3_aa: CASSLQRQSGELFF
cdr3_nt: TGTGCCAGCAGCTTACAAAGACAGTCCGGGGAGCTGTTTTTT

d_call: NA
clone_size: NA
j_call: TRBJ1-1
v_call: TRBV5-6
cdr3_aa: CASSLDRNTEAFF
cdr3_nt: TGTGCCAGCAGCTTGGACAGGAACACTGAAGCTTTCTTT

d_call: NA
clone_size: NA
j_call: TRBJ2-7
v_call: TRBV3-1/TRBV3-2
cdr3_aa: CASSQDSRVNEQYF
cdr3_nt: TGTGCCAGCAGCCAAGATAGCAGGGTGAACGAGCAGTACTTC

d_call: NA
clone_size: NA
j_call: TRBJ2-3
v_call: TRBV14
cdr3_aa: CASSQNEADTQYF
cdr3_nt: TGTGCCAGCAGCCAAAATGAAGCGGATACGCAGTATTTT

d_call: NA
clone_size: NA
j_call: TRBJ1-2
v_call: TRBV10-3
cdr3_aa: CAISITGTFNGYTF
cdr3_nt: TGTGCCATCAGCATTACAGGGACCTTCAATGGCTACACCTTC

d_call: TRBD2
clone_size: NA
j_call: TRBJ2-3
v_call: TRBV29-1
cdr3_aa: CSVVTAGSLDTQYF
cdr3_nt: TGCAGCGTTGTTACAGCGGGGTCCTTGGATACGCAGTATTTT

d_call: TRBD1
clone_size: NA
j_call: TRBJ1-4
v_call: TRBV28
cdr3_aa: CASSLTGQAGNEKLFF
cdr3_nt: TGTGCCAGCAGCCTCACTGGACAGGCTGGAAATGAAAAACTGTTTTTT

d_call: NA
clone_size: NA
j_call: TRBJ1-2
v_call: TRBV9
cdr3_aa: CASSVAQDSHPTF
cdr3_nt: TGTGCCAGCAGCGTAGCTCAGGACAGCCACCCCACCTTC

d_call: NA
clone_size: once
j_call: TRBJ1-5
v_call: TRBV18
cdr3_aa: CASSEQYNQPQHF
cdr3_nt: TGTGCCAGCTCTGAACAGTACAATCAGCCCCAGCATTTT

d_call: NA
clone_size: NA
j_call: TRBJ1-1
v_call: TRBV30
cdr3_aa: CAWSRGGDTEAFF
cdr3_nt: TGTGCCTGGAGTCGGGGAGGGGACACTGAAGCTTTCTTT